This T cell receptor beta chain was recorded in a study of T-cell memory formation after mild COVID-19. Study-wide findings and caveats: Clones shrinking from day 15 to 85 showed even CD4/CD8 mixes; later expanders tilted CD4+. Pre-infection memory contained some responding clones, which suggested that cross-reactive memory had joined.

A 5'RACE reaction primed in the constant segment made cDNA libraries of TCR alpha and TCR beta, and these carried sample barcodes and UMIs. TCRdb reprocessed the 5' RACE reads with MiXCR, giving one entry per CDR3 protein. The table has 500,000 to 650,000 distinct CDR3 sequences, roughly 21% seen once. This CDR3 spans 16 amino acids. V lost 4 bases to trimming and J lost 4 bases; unmatched junction nucleotides: 5. Germline V gives CDR1 KGHDR, CDR2 SFDVKD. As for this clonotype: Its specificity is not known.

The TCR comes from an adult woman who had mild COVID-19 (a few samples of this study predate the infection). Cell type and time point are not known. The sequenced sample was PBMCs or a T cell subset sorted from them (not recorded which). The chain joins TRBV24-1 to TRBJ2-5; 13 positions match TRBD2. CDR3 residues: CATSDPGLAGVETQYF. CDR3 DNA sequence: TGTGCCACCAGTGACCCTGGACTAGCGGGAGTAGAGACCCAGTACTTC.